The text below deals with one T cell receptor (beta chain). The sample is drawn from a study of molecular identifiers for immune sequencing clone quantification. TCRdb re-called the PCR reads with MiXCR, one entry per CDR3 protein. The sample carries approximately 630,000 distinct CDR3 sequences, approximately 24% recorded once. CDR1 and CDR2 from the germline V gene are LGHNA and YNFKEQ. The trim removed 2 bases at V and 0 bases at J, leaving 10 bases unmatched. CDR3 length: 18 residues. When naive CD8 T cells were sorted, they were gated as CD8+CD4-CCR7+CD45RA+. This TCR derives from a human donor in good health. Some libraries in this study had Jurkat cell RNA spiked in. The chain joins TRBV4-2 to TRBJ2-4, with 7 bases identical to TRBD1. The material sequenced was naive CD8+ T cells from blood, with Jurkat cell RNA spiked in. Described subset: FACS-sorted CD8+CD4-CCR7+CD45RA+ naive T cells. The CDR3 protein is CASSQSPDRELAKNIQYF. DNA for the CDR3: TGTGCCAGCAGCCAAAGCCCAGACAGGGAACTAGCCAAAAACATTCAGTACTTC.